The clone carrying this T cell receptor (beta chain) came up a few times. These data belong to a study of blood T cell repertoires in COVID-19. Overall study: T cells, B-cell-depleted T cells, or PBMCs provided the cDNA or gDNA that served as material.

The CDR3 has 13 amino acids. V was clipped by 7 bases and J by 6 bases, with 15 bases between them. Germline assignment: CDR1 MDHEN and CDR2 SYDVKM. Per the original data handling: Amplification of reference gene primers was used by the study to estimate nucleated cell counts. Assay used: immunoSEQ multiplex PCR; TCRdb lists only in-frame clones, some missing. V, J and clone size derive from that table, while D and trimming were established from the DNA sequence. The data contain tens of thousands of clones, roughly 79% of them singletons. Sequenced: peripheral blood. The clonotype was recovered from a woman of 80 years or more with active or convalescent COVID-19. The chain employs TRBV28 and TRBJ1-1, with a possible D match to TRBD1 (5 bases). For the CDR3, the DNA is TGTGCCAGCAATCCCGACAGAGGTCCTGAAGCTTTCTTT. This gives the protein CASNPDRGPEAFF.